This T cell receptor (beta chain) was obtained from a study of cytomegalovirus exposure and HLA in healthy donors. Findings of the study overall: Likely technical artifact: a cluster of highly shared sequence variants. Earlier findings revealed that most TCR beta V segments proved productive either about 87% or about 30% of the time. Rarity marked most TCR sequences, yet some public TCRs occurred in many donors.

Use of 60 Vbeta and 13 Jbeta primers characterized the PCR. Measured with immunoSEQ multiplex PCR; TCRdb has only the in-frame clones, and not every one. The table shows more than 90,000 clones, with approximately 70% occurring only once. The CDR3 totals 15 residues. Deletions cut 0 bases from V and 5 bases from J, with 13 bases between. The germline CDR1 and CDR2 sequences are ENHRY and SYGVKD. The count of this clone is one. What it recognizes is unknown. The material sequenced was PBMCs. The receptor was derived from a man under 40 in good health and CMV-seropositive. This chain connects TRBV10-3 to TRBJ2-5; TRBD2 might be the D (5 bases). The CDR3 sequence is CAISESRDLGETQYF. CDR3 sequence (DNA): TGTGCCATCAGTGAGTCGAGGGATTTGGGGGAGACCCAGTACTTC.